This T cell receptor beta chain appears in the sequencing data of a study of cytomegalovirus exposure and HLA in healthy donors. Healthy bone marrow donors made up the donor group. Nominal health characterized the donors when sampled, though unrecorded immune exposures were likely. Overall study findings and caveats: The HLA-A and HLA-B alleles of most subjects were reportedly predicted accurately from TCR beta sequences.

Concerning this clone itself: Antigen specificity is unknown.

The PCR made use of 60 Vbeta and 13 Jbeta primers. In the authors' workflow: Counted up in a later analysis, unique TCR beta chains came to 65 million to 80 million, with around 9.9 million shared. The method was immunoSEQ multiplex PCR; TCRdb's version includes in-frame clones alone and lacks a portion of them. V and J calls and clone size are copied from that table; D and trimming were computed from the DNA. Among about 160,000 clones listed, roughly 77% were seen once. V was pared by 4 bases and J by 2 bases, with 12 bases between. The CDR3 contains 15 residues. CDR1 and CDR2 from the germline V gene are SGHNT and YYREEE (reference sequence).

This chain links TRBV5-4 with TRBJ1-4, with D perhaps TRBD1 (6 bases). The origin of this receptor is a man between 25 and 39 years old in good health and CMV-seropositive. Sample: PBMCs. The CDR3 region has the DNA TGTGCCAGCAGCCCCGGGGGGGCTACTAATGAAAAACTGTTTTTT. Encoded protein: CASSPGGATNEKLFF.